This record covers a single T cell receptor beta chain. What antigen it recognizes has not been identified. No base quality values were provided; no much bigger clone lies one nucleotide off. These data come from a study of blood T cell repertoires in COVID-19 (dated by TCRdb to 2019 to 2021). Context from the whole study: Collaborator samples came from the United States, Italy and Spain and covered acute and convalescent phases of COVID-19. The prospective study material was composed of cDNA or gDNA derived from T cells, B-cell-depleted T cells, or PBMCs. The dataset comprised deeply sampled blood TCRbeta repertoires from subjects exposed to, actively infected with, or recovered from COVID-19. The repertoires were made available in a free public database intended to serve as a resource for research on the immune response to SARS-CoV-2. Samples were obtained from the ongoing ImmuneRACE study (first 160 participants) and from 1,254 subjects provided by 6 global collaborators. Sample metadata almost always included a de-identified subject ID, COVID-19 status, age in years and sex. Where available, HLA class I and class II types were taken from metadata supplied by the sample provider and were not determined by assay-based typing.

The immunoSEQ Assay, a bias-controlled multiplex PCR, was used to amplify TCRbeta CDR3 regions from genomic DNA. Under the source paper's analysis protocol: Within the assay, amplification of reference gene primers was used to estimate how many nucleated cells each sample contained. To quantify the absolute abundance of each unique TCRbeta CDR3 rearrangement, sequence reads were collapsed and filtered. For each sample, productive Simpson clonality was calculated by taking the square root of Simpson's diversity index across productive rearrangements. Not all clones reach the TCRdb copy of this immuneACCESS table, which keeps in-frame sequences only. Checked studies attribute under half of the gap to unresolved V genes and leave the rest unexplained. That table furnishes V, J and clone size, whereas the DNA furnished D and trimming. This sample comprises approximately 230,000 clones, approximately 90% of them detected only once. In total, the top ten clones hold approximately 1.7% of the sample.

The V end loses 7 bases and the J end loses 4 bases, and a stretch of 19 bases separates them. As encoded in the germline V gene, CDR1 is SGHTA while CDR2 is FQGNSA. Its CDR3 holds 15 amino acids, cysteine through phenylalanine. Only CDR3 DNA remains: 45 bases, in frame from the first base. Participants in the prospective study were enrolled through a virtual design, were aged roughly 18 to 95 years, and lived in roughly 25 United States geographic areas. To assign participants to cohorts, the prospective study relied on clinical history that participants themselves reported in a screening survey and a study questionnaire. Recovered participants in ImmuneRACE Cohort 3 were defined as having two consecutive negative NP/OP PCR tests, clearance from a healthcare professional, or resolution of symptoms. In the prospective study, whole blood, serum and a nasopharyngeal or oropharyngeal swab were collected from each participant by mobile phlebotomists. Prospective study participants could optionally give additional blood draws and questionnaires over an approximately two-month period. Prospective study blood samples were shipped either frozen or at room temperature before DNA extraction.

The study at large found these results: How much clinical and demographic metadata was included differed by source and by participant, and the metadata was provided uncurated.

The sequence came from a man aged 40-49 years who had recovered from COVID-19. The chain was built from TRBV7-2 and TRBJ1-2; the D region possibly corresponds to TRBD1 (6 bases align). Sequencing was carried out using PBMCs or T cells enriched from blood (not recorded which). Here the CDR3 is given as CASTDSQGQSYGYTF. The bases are TGTGCCAGCACCGACTCTCAAGGACAGAGCTATGGCTACACCTTC.